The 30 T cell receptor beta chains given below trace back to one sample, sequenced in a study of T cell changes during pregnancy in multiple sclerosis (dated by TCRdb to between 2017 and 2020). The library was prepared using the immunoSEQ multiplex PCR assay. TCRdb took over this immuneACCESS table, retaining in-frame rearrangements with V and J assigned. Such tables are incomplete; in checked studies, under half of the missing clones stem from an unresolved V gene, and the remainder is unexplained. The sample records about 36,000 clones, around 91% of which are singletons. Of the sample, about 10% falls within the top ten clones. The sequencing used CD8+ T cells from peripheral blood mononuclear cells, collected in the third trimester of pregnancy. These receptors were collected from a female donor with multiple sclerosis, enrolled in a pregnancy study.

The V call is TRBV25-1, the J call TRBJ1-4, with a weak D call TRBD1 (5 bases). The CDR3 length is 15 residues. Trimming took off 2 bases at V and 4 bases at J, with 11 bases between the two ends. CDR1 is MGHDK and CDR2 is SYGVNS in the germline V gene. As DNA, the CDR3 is TGTGCCAGCAGTGAAGGGGCACCGGATAATGAAAAACTGTTTTTT. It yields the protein CASSEGAPDNEKLFF.

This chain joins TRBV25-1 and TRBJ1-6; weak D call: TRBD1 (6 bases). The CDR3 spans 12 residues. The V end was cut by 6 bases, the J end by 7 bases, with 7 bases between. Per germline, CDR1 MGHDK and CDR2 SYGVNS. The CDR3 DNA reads TGTGCCAGCAGACAGGGAAATTCACCCCTCCACTTT. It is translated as CASRQGNSPLHF.

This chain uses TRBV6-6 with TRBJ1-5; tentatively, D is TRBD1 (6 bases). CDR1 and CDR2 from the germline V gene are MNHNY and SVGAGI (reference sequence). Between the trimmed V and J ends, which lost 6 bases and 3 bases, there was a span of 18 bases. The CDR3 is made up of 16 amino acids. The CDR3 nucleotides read TGTGCCAGCAGCCCCGGGACACTTGGGGCCAATCAGCCCCAGCATTTT. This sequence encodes CASSPGTLGANQPQHF.

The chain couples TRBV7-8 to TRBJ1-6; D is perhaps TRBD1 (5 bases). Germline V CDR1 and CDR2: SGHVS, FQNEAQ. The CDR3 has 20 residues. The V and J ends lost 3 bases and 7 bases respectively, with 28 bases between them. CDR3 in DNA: TGTGCCAGCAGCTTTATTTTGGTTGGGGCCGGCGGGGCAAACAATTCACCCCTCCACTTT. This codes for CASSFILVGAGGANNSPLHF.

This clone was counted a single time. CDR3 nucleotides: TGCAGCACCAGGGGGGAGGTTCCCCTGGATACGCAGTATTTT. Protein product: CSTRGEVPLDTQYF. The V gene is TRBV29-1, the J gene TRBJ2-3, with D possibly matching TRBD1 (7 bases). Trimming took off 8 bases at V and 6 bases at J, with 21 bases between the two ends. Germline assignment: CDR1 SQVTM and CDR2 ANQGSEA. This CDR3 contains 14 residues.

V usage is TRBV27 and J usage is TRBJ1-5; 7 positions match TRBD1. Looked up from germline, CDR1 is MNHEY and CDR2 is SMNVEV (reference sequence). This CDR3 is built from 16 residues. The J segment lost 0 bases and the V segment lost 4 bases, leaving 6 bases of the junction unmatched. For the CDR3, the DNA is TGTGCCAGCAGTTATACAGGGGATTATAGCAATCAGCCCCAGCATTTT. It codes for CASSYTGDYSNQPQHF.

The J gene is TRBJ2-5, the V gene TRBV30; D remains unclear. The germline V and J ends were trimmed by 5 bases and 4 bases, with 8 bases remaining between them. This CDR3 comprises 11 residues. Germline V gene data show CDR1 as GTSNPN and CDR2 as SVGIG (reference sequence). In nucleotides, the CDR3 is TGTGCCTGGGAGTGGTTAGAGACCCAGTACTTC. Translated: CAWEWLETQYF.

CDR3 residues: CASSLFRDSIQHNEQFF. The CDR3 DNA reads TGCGCCAGCAGCTTATTCCGGGACTCTATTCAGCACAATGAGCAGTTCTTC. The V call is TRBV5-1, the J call TRBJ2-1, with D perhaps matching TRBD2 (6 bases). Trimming pared 2 bases from V and 5 bases from J, leaving 20 bases between. The CDR3 is 17 residues long. The germline V gene encodes CDR1 SGHRS and CDR2 YFSETQ.

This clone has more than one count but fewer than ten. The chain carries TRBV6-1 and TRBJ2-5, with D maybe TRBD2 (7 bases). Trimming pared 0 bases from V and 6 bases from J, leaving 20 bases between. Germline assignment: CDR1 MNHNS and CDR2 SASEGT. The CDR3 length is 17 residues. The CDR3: CASSEARWGGRMKTQYF. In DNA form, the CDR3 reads TGTGCCAGCAGTGAAGCGCGGTGGGGGGGCCGTATGAAGACCCAGTACTTC.

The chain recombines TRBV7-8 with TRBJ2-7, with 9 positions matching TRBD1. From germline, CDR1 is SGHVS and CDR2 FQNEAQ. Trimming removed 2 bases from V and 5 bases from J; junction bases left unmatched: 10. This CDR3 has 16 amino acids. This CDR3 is CASSLSAGQGTHEQYF. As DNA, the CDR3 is TGTGCCAGCAGCTTAAGTGCGGGACAGGGAACCCACGAGCAGTACTTC.

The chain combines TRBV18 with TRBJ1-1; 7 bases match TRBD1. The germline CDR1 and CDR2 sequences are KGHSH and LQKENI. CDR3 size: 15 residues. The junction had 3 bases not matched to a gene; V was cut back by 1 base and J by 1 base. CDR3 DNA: TGTGCCAGCTCACCACAACAGGGGACGAACACTGAAGCTTTCTTT. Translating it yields CASSPQQGTNTEAFF.

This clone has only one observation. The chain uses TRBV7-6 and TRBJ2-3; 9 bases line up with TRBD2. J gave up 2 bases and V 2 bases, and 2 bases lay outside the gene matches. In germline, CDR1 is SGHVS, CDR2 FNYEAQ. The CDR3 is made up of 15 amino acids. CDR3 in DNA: TGTGCCAGCAGCTTACTAGCGGGGTTCACAGATACGCAGTATTTT. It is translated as CASSLLAGFTDTQYF.

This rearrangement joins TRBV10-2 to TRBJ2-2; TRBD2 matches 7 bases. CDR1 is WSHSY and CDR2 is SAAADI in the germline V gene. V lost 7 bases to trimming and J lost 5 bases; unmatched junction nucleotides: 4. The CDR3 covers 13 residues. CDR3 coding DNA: TGCGCCAGCAAGAGGGAGGGGACCGGGGAGCTGTTTTTT. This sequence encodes CASKREGTGELFF.

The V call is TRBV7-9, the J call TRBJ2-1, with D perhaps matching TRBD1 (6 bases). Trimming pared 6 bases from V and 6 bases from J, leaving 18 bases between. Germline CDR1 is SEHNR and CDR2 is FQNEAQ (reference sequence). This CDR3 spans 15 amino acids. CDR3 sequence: CASREGQGSLNEQFF. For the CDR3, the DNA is TGTGCCAGCAGAGAGGGGCAGGGGAGTCTCAATGAGCAGTTCTTC. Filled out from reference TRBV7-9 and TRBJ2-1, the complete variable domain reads DTGVSQNPRHKITKRGQNVTFRCDPISEHNRLYWYRQTLGQGPEFLTYFQNEAQLEKSRLLSDRFSAERPKGSFSTLEIQRTEQGDSAMYLCASREGQGSLNEQFFGPGTRLTVL.

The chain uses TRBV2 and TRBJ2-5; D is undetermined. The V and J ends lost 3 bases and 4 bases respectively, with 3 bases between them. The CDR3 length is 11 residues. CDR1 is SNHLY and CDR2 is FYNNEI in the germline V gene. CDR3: CASSDGETQYF. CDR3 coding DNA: TGTGCCAGCAGTGACGGAGAGACCCAGTACTTC. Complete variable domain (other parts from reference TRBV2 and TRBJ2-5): EPEVTQTPSHQVTQMGQEVILRCVPISNHLYFYWYRQILGQKVEFLVSFYNNEISEKSEIFDDQFSVERPDGSNFTLKIRSTKLEDSAMYFCASSDGETQYFGPGTRLLVL.

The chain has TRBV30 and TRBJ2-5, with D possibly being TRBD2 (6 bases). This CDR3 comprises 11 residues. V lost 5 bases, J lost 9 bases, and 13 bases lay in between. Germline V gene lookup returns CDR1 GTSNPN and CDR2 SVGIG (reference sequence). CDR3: CAWETGEAQYF. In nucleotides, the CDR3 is TGTGCCTGGGAGACCGGGGAGGCCCAGTACTTC.

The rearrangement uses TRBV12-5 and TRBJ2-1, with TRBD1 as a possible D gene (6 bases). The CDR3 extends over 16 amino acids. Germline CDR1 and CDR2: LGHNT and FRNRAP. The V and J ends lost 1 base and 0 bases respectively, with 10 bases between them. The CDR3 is CASGLALTGSYNEQFF. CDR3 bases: TGTGCTAGTGGTTTGGCCCTGACAGGCTCCTACAATGAGCAGTTCTTC.

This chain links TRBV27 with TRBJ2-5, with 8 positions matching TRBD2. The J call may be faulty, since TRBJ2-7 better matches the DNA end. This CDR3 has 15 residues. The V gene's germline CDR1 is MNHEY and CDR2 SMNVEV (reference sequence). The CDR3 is CASRPTSVFSYEQYF. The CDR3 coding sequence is TGTGCCAGCAGACCGACTAGCGTATTTTCCTACGAGCAGTACTTC.

CDR3 DNA: TGTGCCAGCTCCTGGGGCAGCTACAATGAGCAGTTCTTC. Encoded protein: CASSWGSYNEQFF. J is TRBJ2-1 and V is TRBV7-9, with D tentatively TRBD1 (5 bases). V was shortened by 8 bases and J by 3 bases, with 11 bases between the two germline ends. The V gene's germline CDR1 is SEHNR and CDR2 FQNEAQ (reference sequence). The CDR3 has 13 residues.

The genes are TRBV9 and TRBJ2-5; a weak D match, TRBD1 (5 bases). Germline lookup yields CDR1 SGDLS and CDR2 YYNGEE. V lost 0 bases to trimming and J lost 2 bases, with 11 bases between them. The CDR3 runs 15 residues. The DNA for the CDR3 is TGTGCCAGCAGCGTAGGCGCACAGGTACAAGAGACCCAGTACTTC. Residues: CASSVGAQVQETQYF. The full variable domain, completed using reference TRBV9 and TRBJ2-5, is DSGVTQTPKHLITATGQRVTLRCSPRSGDLSVYWYQQSLDQGLQFLIQYYNGEERAKGNILERFSAQQFPDLHSELNLSSLELGDSALYFCASSVGAQVQETQYFGPGTRLLVL.

For the CDR3, the DNA is TGTGCCAGCAGTGGTTCCCTGACAAACATGAACACTGAAGCTTTCTTT. This translates into CASSGSLTNMNTEAFF. The chain is built from TRBV2 and TRBJ1-1; no reliable D call. V gave up 4 bases and J gave up 0 bases, with 15 bases separating them. The CDR3 has 16 amino acids. Per the germline V gene, CDR1 is SNHLY and CDR2 is FYNNEI. The full variable domain, rest sourced from reference TRBV2 and TRBJ1-1, is EPEVTQTPSHQVTQMGQEVILRCVPISNHLYFYWYRQILGQKVEFLVSFYNNEISEKSEIFDDQFSVERPDGSNFTLKIRSTKLEDSAMYFCASSGSLTNMNTEAFFGQGTRLTVV.

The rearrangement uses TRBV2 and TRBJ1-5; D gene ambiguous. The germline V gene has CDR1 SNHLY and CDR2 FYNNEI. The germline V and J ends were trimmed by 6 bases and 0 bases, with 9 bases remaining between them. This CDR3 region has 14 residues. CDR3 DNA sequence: TGTGCCAGCAGGGAGGTCGGTAGCAATCAGCCCCAGCATTTT. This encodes CASREVGSNQPQHF.

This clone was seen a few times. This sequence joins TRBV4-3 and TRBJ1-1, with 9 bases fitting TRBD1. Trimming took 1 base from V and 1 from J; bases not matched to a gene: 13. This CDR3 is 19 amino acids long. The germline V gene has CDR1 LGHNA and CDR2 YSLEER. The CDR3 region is CASSQGIRGTGIPNTEAFF. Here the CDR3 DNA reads TGCGCCAGCAGCCAAGGGATTAGGGGGACAGGGATTCCGAACACTGAAGCTTTCTTT.

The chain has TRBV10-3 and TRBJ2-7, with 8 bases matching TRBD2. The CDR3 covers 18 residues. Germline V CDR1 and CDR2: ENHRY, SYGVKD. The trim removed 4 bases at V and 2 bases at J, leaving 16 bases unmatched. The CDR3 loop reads CAISGPPRTSGDTYEQYF. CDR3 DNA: TGTGCCATCAGTGGACCTCCCCGAACTAGCGGAGATACCTACGAGCAGTACTTC.

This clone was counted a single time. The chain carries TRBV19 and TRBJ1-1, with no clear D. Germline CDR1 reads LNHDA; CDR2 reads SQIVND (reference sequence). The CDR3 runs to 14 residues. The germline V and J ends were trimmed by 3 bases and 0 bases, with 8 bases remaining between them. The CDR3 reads CASSIRRVNTEAFF. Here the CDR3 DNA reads TGTGCCAGTAGTATCCGGAGGGTGAACACTGAAGCTTTCTTT.

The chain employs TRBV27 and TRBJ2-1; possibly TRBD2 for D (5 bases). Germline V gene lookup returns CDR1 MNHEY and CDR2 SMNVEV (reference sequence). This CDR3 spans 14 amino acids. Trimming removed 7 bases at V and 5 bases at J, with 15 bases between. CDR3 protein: CASTHGAENNEQFF. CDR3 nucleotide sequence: TGTGCCAGCACCCACGGAGCGGAAAACAATGAGCAGTTCTTC.

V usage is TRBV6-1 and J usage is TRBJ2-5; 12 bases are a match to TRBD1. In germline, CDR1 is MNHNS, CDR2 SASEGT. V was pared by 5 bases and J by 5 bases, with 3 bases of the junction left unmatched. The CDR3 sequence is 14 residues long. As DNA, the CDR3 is TGTGCCAGCAGTTCGGGGACAGGGGGCGAGACCCAGTACTTC. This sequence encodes CASSSGTGGETQYF.

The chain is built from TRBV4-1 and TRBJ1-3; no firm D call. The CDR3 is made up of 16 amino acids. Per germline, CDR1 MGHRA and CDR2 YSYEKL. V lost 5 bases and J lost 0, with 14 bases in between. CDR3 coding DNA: TGCGCCAGCAGCTCACACCAAGATATCTCTGGAAACACCATATATTTT. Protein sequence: CASSSHQDISGNTIYF.

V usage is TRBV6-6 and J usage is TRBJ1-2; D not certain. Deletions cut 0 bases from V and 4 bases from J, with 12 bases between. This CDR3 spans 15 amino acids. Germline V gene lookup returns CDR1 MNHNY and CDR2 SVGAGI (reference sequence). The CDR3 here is CASSYSPWEGYGYTF. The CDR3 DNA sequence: TGTGCCAGCAGTTACTCGCCTTGGGAGGGCTATGGCTACACCTTC.

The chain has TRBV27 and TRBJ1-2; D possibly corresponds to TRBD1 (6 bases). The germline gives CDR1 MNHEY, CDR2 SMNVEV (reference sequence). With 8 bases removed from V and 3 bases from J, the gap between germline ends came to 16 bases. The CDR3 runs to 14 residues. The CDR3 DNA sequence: TGTGCCAGCCGCCAGACAGGTGCGGACTATGGCTACACCTTC. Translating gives CASRQTGADYGYTF.